Listed below are T cell receptor beta chains from one sample, sequenced in a study of spatial heterogeneity in lung cancer. TCRdb reprocessed the 5' RACE reads with MiXCR, giving one entry per CDR3 protein. The repertoire has 5,000 to 6,000 distinct CDR3 sequences, 26% of them found once; the top ten carry less than 25%. The sample in question was lung tumor tissue, obtained at surgery. Receptors originate from a male donor with early-stage non-small cell lung cancer. CDR3s include the opening cysteine and the closing phenylalanine or tryptophan. The D gene is left open where the match is weak. Clone size is given for some rows only: seen once, a few or many times, or a class if the clone is expanded.

>TRBD1|TRBJ1-2|TRBV5-4|many
TGTGCCAGCAGCTTGGGACAGGGGGACTGGGGCTACACCTTC
CASSLGQGDWGYTF
>TRBD1|TRBJ2-3|TRBV20-1|medium-sized
TGCAGTGCTACCGGGACAGGGGACCCAGATACGCAGTATTTT
CSATGTGDPDTQYF
>TRBD2|TRBJ2-3|TRBV28|NA
TGTGCCAGCAGCCCGAGCGGGAGTCGGACAGATACGCAGTATTTT
CASSPSGSRTDTQYF
>TRBD1|TRBJ2-7|TRBV12-3/TRBV12-4|NA
TGTGCCAGCAGTTTAGACAGGGGGTATTTAGGCGAGCAGTACTTC
CASSLDRGYLGEQYF
>NA|TRBJ2-1|TRBV15|medium-sized
TGTGCCACCAGCAGAGAGGCCTACAATGAGCAGTTCTTC
CATSREAYNEQFF
>NA|TRBJ2-4|TRBV28|medium-sized
TGTGCCAGCAGTCCGCTTGGGAGGACCAAAAACATTCAGTACTTC
CASSPLGRTKNIQYF
>NA|TRBJ2-6|TRBV6-5|many
TGTGCCAGCAGTTACTCGTCCCCCTGGGGGGCCAACGTCCTGACTTTC
CASSYSSPWGANVLTF
>NA|TRBJ2-7|TRBV29-1|medium-sized
TGCAGCGGAGAGGTTCGCAGGATGGATCTCGTGGCTGGCTACGAGCAGTACTTC
CSGEVRRMDLVAGYEQYF
>NA|TRBJ1-2|TRBV29-1|medium-sized
TGCAGCGTTGTTCGGGGGGACTATGGCTACACCTTC
CSVVRGDYGYTF
>NA|TRBJ2-1|TRBV18|many
TGTGCCAGCTCACTCGCGGATGAGCAGTTCTTC
CASSLADEQFF
>TRBD2|TRBJ2-3|TRBV30|NA
TGTGCCTGGAGTGTACTAGGGGCGGGAGAGCGCACAGATACGCAGTATTTT
CAWSVLGAGERTDTQYF
>TRBD2|TRBJ2-1|TRBV12-3/TRBV12-4|medium-sized
TGTGCCAGCAGTGAGACTAGCGGGCCCTACAATGAGCAGTTCTTC
CASSETSGPYNEQFF
>TRBD1|TRBJ2-7|TRBV6-5|few
TGTGCCAGCGGCAGGCGTCGGGGCAGGGGGCCCGAGCAGTACTTC
CASGRRRGRGPEQYF
>NA|TRBJ2-3|TRBV5-1|NA
TGCGCCAGCAGTCCCGGAAGCCGCACAGATACGCAGTATTTT
CASSPGSRTDTQYF
>NA|TRBJ2-1|TRBV18|NA
TGTGCCAGCTCACCACAAGGGGAACTACCTAATGAGCAGTTCTTC
CASSPQGELPNEQFF
>NA|TRBJ2-3|TRBV4-3|NA
TGCGCCAGCAGCCAAGATCGGGGGAAAGGAGATACGCAGTATTTT
CASSQDRGKGDTQYF
>NA|TRBJ2-5|TRBV5-1|medium-sized
TGCGCCAGCAGAGGGGGAACCCAGTACTTC
CASRGGTQYF
>NA|TRBJ2-7|TRBV5-5|many
TGTGCCAGCAGCCCCACGGGCCGGGAGAGAAACGAGCAGTACTTC
CASSPTGRERNEQYF
>NA|TRBJ1-1|TRBV29-1|medium-sized
TGCAGCGTTGAAGTGTCCAGGAACACTGAAGCTTTCTTT
CSVEVSRNTEAFF
>NA|TRBJ2-5|TRBV28|medium-sized
TGTGCCAGCAGTTTTTGGGTCGGCGGGGATCAAGAGACCCAGTACTTC
CASSFWVGGDQETQYF
>NA|TRBJ2-7|TRBV18|NA
TGTGCCAGCTCACCACAGATGGACGAGCAGTACTTC
CASSPQMDEQYF
>TRBD2|TRBJ2-3|TRBV7-8|medium-sized
TGTGCCAGCAGCTACGGGACTACCCGGGTAGATACGCAGTATTTT
CASSYGTTRVDTQYF
>NA|TRBJ2-1|TRBV6-2/TRBV6-3|medium-sized
TGTGCCAGCAGATCCGGACAGTACAATGAGCAGTTCTTC
CASRSGQYNEQFF
>NA|TRBJ1-1|TRBV5-4|medium-sized
TGTGCCAGCAGCTTGGAATCCCAGGGTGAGAACACTGAAGCTTTCTTT
CASSLESQGENTEAFF
>NA|TRBJ2-7|TRBV3-2|few
TGTGCCAGCAGCCGAGCGGGAGGAGGTCACGAGCAGTACTTC
CASSRAGGGHEQYF
>NA|TRBJ2-3|TRBV29-1|NA
TGCAGCGTTGCCGGGAGAGCAGATACGCAGTATTTT
CSVAGRADTQYF
>TRBD1|TRBJ1-2|TRBV5-1|medium-sized
TGCGCCAGCAGCTTTGAGACAGGGGCCTATGGCTACACCTTC
CASSFETGAYGYTF
>NA|TRBJ2-5|TRBV5-1|NA
TGCGCCAGCAGCCCCGACCCCGAGGTGGAGACCCAGTACTTC
CASSPDPEVETQYF
>TRBD1|TRBJ2-3|TRBV29-1|medium-sized
TGCAGCGTTCACCGGGACAGGGTAAAAGATACGCAGTATTTT
CSVHRDRVKDTQYF
>TRBD1|TRBJ1-6|TRBV6-5|medium-sized
TGTGCCAGCAGTTCCTACAGGGGCCCGCTCCACTTT
CASSSYRGPLHF
>NA|TRBJ1-1|TRBV18|large
TGTGCCAGCTCACCACAGCAGGATAACACTGAAGCTTTCTTT
CASSPQQDNTEAFF
>NA|TRBJ1-3|TRBV14|many
TGTGCCACCTCCACCGGGACATCCACCATATATTTT
CATSTGTSTIYF
>NA|TRBJ1-4|TRBV3-1|many
TGTGCCAGCAGCCAAGATAAGGAGGGTTTGAGGTTTTTT
CASSQDKEGLRFF
>NA|TRBJ1-1|TRBV5-6|many
TGTGCCAGCAGCTTGACAGGAGGGAACACTGAAGCTTTCTTT
CASSLTGGNTEAFF
>TRBD2|TRBJ2-1|TRBV29-1|NA
TGCAGCGTCCTCCGGGGGGGGAGTTCCTACAATGAGCAGTTCTTC
CSVLRGGSSYNEQFF
>NA|TRBJ2-1|TRBV12-3/TRBV12-4|medium-sized
TGTGCCAGCGCTAACCATCTGTCCTACAATGAGCAGTTCTTC
CASANHLSYNEQFF
>TRBD1|TRBJ2-3|TRBV6-4|few
TGTGCCAGCAGTGACGGGACAGCTAGCACAGATACGCAGTATTTT
CASSDGTASTDTQYF
>TRBD1|TRBJ2-7|TRBV28|many
TGTGCCAGCAGACCAACCGGGACAGGGGGCTACGAGCAGTACTTC
CASRPTGTGGYEQYF
>TRBD2|TRBJ2-7|TRBV28|NA
TGTGCCAGCAGTTTGGCTAGCGGGATCTACGAGCAGTACTTC
CASSLASGIYEQYF
>NA|TRBJ2-7|TRBV28|medium-sized
TGTGCCAGCAGTTTATCTTCCACCGAGCAGTACTTC
CASSLSSTEQYF
>TRBD1|TRBJ1-1|TRBV29-1|medium-sized
TGCAGCGGTAAACTGGACAGGGCGACTGAAGCTTTCTTT
CSGKLDRATEAFF
>TRBD2|TRBJ2-7|TRBV2|NA
TGTGCCAGCCAAACTCAAGCGGGGGCCTACGAGCAGTACTTC
CASQTQAGAYEQYF
>TRBD2|TRBJ2-5|TRBV20-1|many
TGCAGTGCTAGATCCTTCGGGGGGGCGGGAGAGACCCAGTACTTC
CSARSFGGAGETQYF
>NA|TRBJ2-5|TRBV30|few
TGTGCCCTAGCTCTCATTCGGACCCAGTACTTC
CALALIRTQYF
>NA|TRBJ2-2|TRBV5-1|medium-sized
TGCGCCAGCAGCTTGATGCTCGGGGAGCTGTTTTTT
CASSLMLGELFF
>TRBD1|TRBJ1-1|TRBV29-1|medium-sized
TGCAGCGCCGGGACAGGGACCTCTGAAGCTTTCTTT
CSAGTGTSEAFF
>NA|TRBJ2-5|TRBV11-2|NA
TGTGCCAGCAGCTTAGAGAGGGACTGGGGGACCCAGTACTTC
CASSLERDWGTQYF
>NA|TRBJ1-2|TRBV6-2/TRBV6-3|many
TGTGCCAGCAGTAGGAGGGAATCTGGCTACACCTTC
CASSRRESGYTF
>NA|TRBJ2-4|TRBV5-6|NA
TGTGCCAGCAGCTCTGGACGCGCGACCTACAAAAACATTCAGTACTTC
CASSSGRATYKNIQYF
>TRBD2|TRBJ2-3|TRBV25-1|NA
TGTGCCAGCAGTGAGGCCGGGAGGGGCACAGATACGCAGTATTTT
CASSEAGRGTDTQYF
>NA|TRBJ2-7|TRBV4-2|medium-sized
TGTGCCAGCAGCCCTAGCCACGAGCAGTACTTC
CASSPSHEQYF
>TRBD2|TRBJ2-2|TRBV2|few
TGTGCCAGCAGGGGAGGGACTACCTACACCGGGGAGCTGTTTTTT
CASRGGTTYTGELFF
>NA|TRBJ2-2|TRBV12-3/TRBV12-4|medium-sized
TGTGCCAGCAGTTTCGGCCTAGAGGGCACCGGGGAGCTGTTTTTT
CASSFGLEGTGELFF